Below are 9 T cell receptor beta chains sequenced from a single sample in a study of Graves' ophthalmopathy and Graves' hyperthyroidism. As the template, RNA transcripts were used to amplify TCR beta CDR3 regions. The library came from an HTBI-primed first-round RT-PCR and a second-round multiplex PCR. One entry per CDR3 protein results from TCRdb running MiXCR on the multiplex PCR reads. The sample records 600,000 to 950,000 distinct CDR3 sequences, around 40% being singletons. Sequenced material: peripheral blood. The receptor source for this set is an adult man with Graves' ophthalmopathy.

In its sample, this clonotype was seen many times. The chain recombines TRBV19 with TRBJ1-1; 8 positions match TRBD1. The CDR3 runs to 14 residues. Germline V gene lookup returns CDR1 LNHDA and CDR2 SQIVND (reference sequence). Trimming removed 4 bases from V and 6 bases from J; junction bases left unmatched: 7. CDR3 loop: CASSTSGGLAEAFF. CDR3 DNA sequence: TGTGCCAGTAGTACATCAGGGGGCTTGGCTGAAGCTTTCTTT. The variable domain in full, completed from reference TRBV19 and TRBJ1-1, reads DGGITQSPKYLFRKEGQNVTLSCEQNLNHDAMYWYRQDPGQGLRLIYYSQIVNDFQKGDIAEGYSVSREKKESFPLTVTSAQKNPTAFYLCASSTSGGLAEAFFGQGTRLTVV.

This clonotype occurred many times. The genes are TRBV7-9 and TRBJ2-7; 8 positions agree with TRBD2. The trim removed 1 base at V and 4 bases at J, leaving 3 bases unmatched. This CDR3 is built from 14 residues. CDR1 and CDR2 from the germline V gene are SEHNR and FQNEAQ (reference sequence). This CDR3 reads CASSLVGRGYEQYF. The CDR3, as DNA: TGTGCCAGCAGCTTAGTCGGGAGGGGTTACGAGCAGTACTTC.

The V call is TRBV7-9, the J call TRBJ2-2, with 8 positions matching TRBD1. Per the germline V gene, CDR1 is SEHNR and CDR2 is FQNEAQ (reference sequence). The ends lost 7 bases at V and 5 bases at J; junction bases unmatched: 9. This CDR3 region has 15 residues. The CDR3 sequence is CASKLATGETGELFF. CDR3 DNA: TGTGCCAGCAAGCTCGCGACAGGGGAAACCGGGGAGCTGTTTTTT.

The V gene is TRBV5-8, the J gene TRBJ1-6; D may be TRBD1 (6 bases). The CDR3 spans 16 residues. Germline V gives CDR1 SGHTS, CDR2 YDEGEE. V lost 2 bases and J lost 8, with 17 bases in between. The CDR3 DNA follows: TGTGCCAGCAGCTTCGGACCAGGGGAAAAGGATTCACCCCTCCACTTT. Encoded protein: CASSFGPGEKDSPLHF.

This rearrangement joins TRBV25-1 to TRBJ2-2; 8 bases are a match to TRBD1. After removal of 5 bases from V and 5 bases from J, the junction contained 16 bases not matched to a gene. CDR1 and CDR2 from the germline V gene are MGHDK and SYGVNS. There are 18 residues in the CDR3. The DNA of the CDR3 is TGTGCCAGCAGTTTAGCCCTTGGCCGGACAGGGAGAACCGGGGAGCTGTTTTTT. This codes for CASSLALGRTGRTGELFF.

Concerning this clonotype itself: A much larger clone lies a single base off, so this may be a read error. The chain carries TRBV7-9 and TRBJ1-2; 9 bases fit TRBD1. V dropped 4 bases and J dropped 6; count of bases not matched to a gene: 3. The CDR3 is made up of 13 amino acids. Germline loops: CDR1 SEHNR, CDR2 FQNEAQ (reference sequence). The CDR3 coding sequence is TGTGCCAGCAGCTACGGGACAGGGCATGGCTACACCTTC. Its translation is CASSYGTGHGYTF.

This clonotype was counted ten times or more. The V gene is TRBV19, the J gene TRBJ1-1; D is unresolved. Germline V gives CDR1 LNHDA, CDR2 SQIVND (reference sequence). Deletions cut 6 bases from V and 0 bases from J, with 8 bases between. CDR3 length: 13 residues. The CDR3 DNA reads TGTGCCAGTAGCCAGGTAATGAACACTGAAGCTTTCTTT. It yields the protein CASSQVMNTEAFF.

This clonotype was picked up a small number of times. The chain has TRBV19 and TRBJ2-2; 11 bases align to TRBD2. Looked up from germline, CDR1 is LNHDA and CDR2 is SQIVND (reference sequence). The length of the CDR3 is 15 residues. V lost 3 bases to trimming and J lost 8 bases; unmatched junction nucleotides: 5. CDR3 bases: TGTGCCAGTAGTATCCGGACTAGCGGGTCTGGGGAGCTGTTTTTT. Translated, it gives CASSIRTSGSGELFF.

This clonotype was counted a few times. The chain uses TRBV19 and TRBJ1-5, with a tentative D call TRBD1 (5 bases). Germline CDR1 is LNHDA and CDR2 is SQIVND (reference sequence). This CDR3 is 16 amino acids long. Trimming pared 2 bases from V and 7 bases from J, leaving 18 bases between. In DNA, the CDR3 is TGTGCCAGTAGTATAAGCCCAGGGAAGTCCAAACAGCCCCAGCATTTT. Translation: CASSISPGKSKQPQHF. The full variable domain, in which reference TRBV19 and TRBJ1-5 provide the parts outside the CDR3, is DGGITQSPKYLFRKEGQNVTLSCEQNLNHDAMYWYRQDPGQGLRLIYYSQIVNDFQKGDIAEGYSVSREKKESFPLTVTSAQKNPTAFYLCASSISPGKSKQPQHFGDGTRLSIL.